Below, 25 T cell receptor beta chains from the same sample are listed, as sequenced in a study of shared clonotypes between healthy human individuals. Data came from immunoSEQ multiplex PCR; TCRdb stores just in-frame clones and leaves some out. The sample has over 2 million clones; 95% are singletons. Sequencing was carried out using naive CD4+ T cells sorted from blood. Subset here: CD45RA+ positively selected. Receptors originate from a man aged 18 to 29 in good health.

This sequence joins TRBV5-1 and TRBJ2-7, with 8 bases aligning to TRBD2. CDR1 is SGHRS and CDR2 is YFSETQ in the germline V gene. The CDR3 spans 15 residues. Trimming at V came to 0 bases and at J to 5 bases, leaving 7 bases not matched to a gene. For the CDR3, the DNA is TGCGCCAGCAGCTTGGATCCGGGAGGGCCCAACGAGCAGTACTTC. Translation gives CASSLDPGGPNEQYF.

This rearrangement joins TRBV5-1 to TRBJ1-1; D not resolved. Trimming left V 0 bases short and J 5 bases short, with 20 bases between. CDR3 length: 17 amino acids. Germline CDR1 and CDR2: SGHRS and YFSETQ. In DNA form, the CDR3 reads TGCGCCAGCAGCTTGGGTACTTCTGCGTCTCTCGAAACTGAAGCTTTCTTT. This sequence encodes CASSLGTSASLETEAFF.

Notes on this clone: Additional DNA sequences in this sample encode the identical CDR3. The chain links TRBV5-4 to TRBJ2-6, with D uncertain. V gave up 0 bases and J gave up 0 bases, with 4 bases separating them. This CDR3 comprises 15 residues. The V gene's germline CDR1 is SGHNT and CDR2 YYREEE (reference sequence). Here the CDR3 reads CASSLVGSGANVLTF. The CDR3 nucleotides are TGTGCCAGCAGCTTGGTCGGCTCTGGGGCCAACGTCCTGACTTTC.

The chain recombines TRBV30 with TRBJ1-5; no definite D call. Germline V gene data show CDR1 as GTSNPN and CDR2 as SVGIG (reference sequence). This CDR3 is built from 13 residues. V lost 1 base, J lost 11 bases, and 15 bases lay in between. DNA of the CDR3: TGTGCCTGGAGTGGCCAGGAGGGCGGCACCCAGCATTTT. The encoded protein is CAWSGQEGGTQHF.

The V call is TRBV7-2, the J call TRBJ2-7; D is uncertain. The germline V and J ends were trimmed by 2 bases and 6 bases, with 17 bases remaining between them. In germline, CDR1 is SGHTA, CDR2 FQGNSA. This CDR3 region has 15 residues. For the CDR3, the DNA is TGTGCCAGCAGCTTACACAGAACACCTGGCCTCGAGCAGTACTTC. Translating gives CASSLHRTPGLEQYF.

The rearrangement joins TRBV28 to TRBJ2-5; 15 bases are a match to TRBD2. The CDR3 covers 18 residues. With V trimmed by 8 bases and J by 1 base, 11 bases remained unmatched. Germline assignment: CDR1 MDHEN and CDR2 SYDVKM. The CDR3 region is CASQTRTSGGASQETQYF. The DNA for the CDR3 is TGTGCCAGCCAAACTAGGACTAGCGGGGGGGCCAGCCAAGAGACCCAGTACTTC.

V and J are TRBV6-1 and TRBJ2-1; no definite D call. The CDR3 is made up of 13 amino acids. Trimming removed 1 base at V and 15 bases at J, with 16 bases between. Germline V lookup: CDR1 MNHNS, CDR2 SASEGT. The CDR3 reads CASSEEQQPRRFF. The CDR3 DNA sequence: TGTGCCAGCAGTGAAGAGCAGCAACCCCGGAGGTTCTTC.

V usage is TRBV7-9 and J usage is TRBJ1-2, with a weak D call TRBD1 (5 bases). Trimming left V 4 bases short and J 0 bases short, with 24 bases between. The germline gives CDR1 SEHNR, CDR2 FQNEAQ (reference sequence). This CDR3 is 19 amino acids long. CDR3 nucleotide sequence: TGTGCCAGCAGCTCCGACTCCCAGACAGTTTCGCGTACTAACTATGGCTACACCTTC. Encoded protein: CASSSDSQTVSRTNYGYTF.

DNA for the CDR3: TGTGCCAGCAGGGAGGATTCAACTAATGAAAAACTGTTTTTT. The encoded protein is CASREDSTNEKLFF. The chain combines TRBV2 with TRBJ1-4; D ambiguous. The germline V gene has CDR1 SNHLY and CDR2 FYNNEI. The CDR3 sequence is 14 residues long. V gave up 6 bases and J gave up 0 bases, with 8 bases separating them.

CDR3 nucleotide sequence: TGCGCCAGCAGCTTGGCCTTAGGGTCCGGGGCCAACGTCCTGACTTTC. This encodes CASSLALGSGANVLTF. This rearrangement joins TRBV5-1 to TRBJ2-6, with D unclear. The V gene lost 0 bases and the J gene lost 4 bases, with 11 bases spanning the gap. This CDR3 comprises 16 residues. Germline V gives CDR1 SGHRS, CDR2 YFSETQ.

The count of this clone is one. Other nucleotide sequences in the sample specify the same CDR3. The V call is TRBV2, the J call TRBJ1-2, with D possibly being TRBD1 (5 bases). V lost 5 bases and J lost 4, with 11 bases in between. CDR3 size: 13 residues. The germline CDR1 and CDR2 sequences are SNHLY and FYNNEI. CDR3 protein: CASSTDSLYGYTF. The DNA of the CDR3 is TGTGCCAGCAGTACAGACAGCCTCTATGGCTACACCTTC.

This clone was seen a single time. V and J are TRBV9 and TRBJ2-2; TRBD1 matches at 9 bases. Germline V CDR1 and CDR2: SGDLS, YYNGEE. The V segment lost 4 bases and the J segment 7 bases; nucleotides outside the gene matches: 5. The CDR3 totals 14 residues. The CDR3 DNA reads TGTGCCAGCAGCCTACAGGGGGCGGTCGGGGAGCTGTTTTTT. Residues: CASSLQGAVGELFF.

Points on this clone: The sample carries other DNA sequences with the same CDR3. The gene calls are TRBV11-2 and TRBJ1-3; D gene uncertain. This CDR3 contains 13 residues. Trimming pared 3 bases from V and 4 bases from J, leaving 7 bases between. The germline gives CDR1 SGHAT, CDR2 FQNNGV. CDR3 region: CASSFGLGNTIYF. CDR3 nucleotide sequence: TGTGCCAGCAGCTTCGGGCTGGGAAACACCATATATTTT.

Comment on this clone: At one boundary the junction diverges from the germline segment, which might be a read error. V gene TRBV7-7 combines with J gene TRBJ1-5; D is unresolved. CDR1 and CDR2 from the germline V gene are SSHAT and FNYEAQ (reference sequence). This CDR3 has 17 residues. Here the CDR3 reads CASSSPPDARKRQPQHF. The CDR3, as DNA: TGTGCTAGCAGCTCACCACCGGACGCCCGGAAGCGTCAGCCCCAGCATTTT.

The V and J genes are TRBV5-1 and TRBJ2-7; TRBD2 might be the D (6 bases). V was trimmed by 5 bases and J by 6 bases, leaving 12 bases between them. Germline-derived CDR1 and CDR2 are SGHRS and YFSETQ. This CDR3 is built from 12 residues. The CDR3: CASRPGEGEQYF. CDR3 DNA: TGCGCCAGCAGGCCGGGAGAAGGCGAGCAGTACTTC.

The V call is TRBV7-9, the J call TRBJ1-2; 8 bases align to TRBD1. The V and J ends lost 5 bases and 8 bases, in that order; junction bases with no gene match: 13. CDR3 size: 15 residues. The germline V gene encodes CDR1 SEHNR and CDR2 FQNEAQ (reference sequence). The DNA for the CDR3 is TGTGCCAGCAGCGGAAGACAGGGGTTGGGCGTCGGCTACACCTTC. This codes for CASSGRQGLGVGYTF.

This chain uses TRBV4-1 with TRBJ2-7, with 8 positions matching TRBD2. The length of the CDR3 is 15 residues. J was trimmed by 3 bases and V by 4 bases; bases with no gene match: 8. Germline-derived CDR1 and CDR2 are MGHRA and YSYEKL. The CDR3 reads CASSLDSGAYYEQYF. The CDR3 DNA sequence: TGCGCCAGCAGCCTAGATAGCGGGGCTTACTACGAGCAGTACTTC.

The chain recombines TRBV10-2 with TRBJ2-7; perhaps TRBD2 as D (6 bases). CDR1 and CDR2 from the germline V gene are WSHSY and SAAADI. The CDR3 extends over 11 amino acids. V lost 5 bases and J 7 bases, leaving 9 bases between the germline ends. The chain's CDR3 is CASSLGREQYF. CDR3 sequence (DNA): TGCGCCAGCAGTCTAGGGAGGGAGCAGTACTTC.

This chain links TRBV10-1 with TRBJ2-3, with 7 bases matching TRBD1. The CDR3 sequence is 16 residues long. The junction had 5 bases not matched to a gene; V was cut back by 0 bases and J by 2 bases. Looked up from germline, CDR1 is WNHNN and CDR2 is SYGVQD (reference sequence). CDR3 region: CASSESRQGFTDTQYF. CDR3 DNA sequence: TGCGCCAGCAGTGAGTCTAGACAGGGATTCACAGATACGCAGTATTTT.

The chain uses TRBV5-4 and TRBJ2-3; D perhaps matches TRBD2 (7 bases). Germline CDR1 and CDR2: SGHNT and YYREEE (reference sequence). The V end lost 6 bases, the J end lost 6 bases, and 20 bases lay between the germline ends. The CDR3 totals 15 residues. The DNA of the CDR3 is TGTGCCAGCACCTTAGGGGGGGCCAGCTTTGATACGCAGTATTTT. This encodes CASTLGGASFDTQYF.

This chain uses TRBV18 with TRBJ2-1; 10 bases are a match to TRBD2. V lost 3 bases and J lost 6; bases outside the gene matches: 5. CDR1 and CDR2 (germline): KGHSH, LQKENI. The CDR3 covers 15 residues. CDR3 amino acids: CASSPPSGGTNEQFF. CDR3 DNA: TGTGCCAGCTCACCTCCTAGCGGGGGTACCAATGAGCAGTTCTTC.

V and J are TRBV30 and TRBJ2-1; a weak D match, TRBD2 (6 bases). Trimming cost V 3 bases and J 6 bases, with 15 bases left between them. This CDR3 comprises 14 residues. The germline V gene encodes CDR1 GTSNPN and CDR2 SVGIG (reference sequence). The CDR3 region is CAWRPGVRANEQFF. The CDR3, as DNA: TGTGCCTGGAGGCCGGGAGTCCGAGCCAATGAGCAGTTCTTC.

The chain links TRBV28 to TRBJ2-3; D is unresolved. The CDR3 totals 12 residues. Germline loops: CDR1 MDHEN, CDR2 SYDVKM. V lost 6 bases, J lost 2 bases, and 6 bases lay in between. The CDR3 spells CASRRNTDTQYF. CDR3 DNA sequence: TGTGCCAGCAGGAGAAACACAGATACGCAGTATTTT.

This clone was seen just once. The J gene is TRBJ2-5, the V gene TRBV5-1; weak D call: TRBD1 (5 bases). Trimming removed 4 bases at V and 0 bases at J, with 10 bases between. The germline V gene encodes CDR1 SGHRS and CDR2 YFSETQ. There are 14 residues in the CDR3. The CDR3 here is CASSPDSYQETQYF. In nucleotides, the CDR3 is TGCGCCAGCAGCCCCGACAGTTACCAAGAGACCCAGTACTTC.

This chain joins TRBV5-1 and TRBJ2-3; 9 bases are a match to TRBD1. CDR3 length equals 16 residues. Germline loops: CDR1 SGHRS, CDR2 YFSETQ. V dropped 4 bases and J dropped 2; count of bases not matched to a gene: 8. The CDR3 DNA reads as TGCGCCAGCAGCAACACGGGACAGGGACTCACAGATACGCAGTATTTT. Its protein is CASSNTGQGLTDTQYF.